Sequencing of this T cell receptor beta chain was carried out in a study of human T cells and chemical hapten exposure listed by TCRdb under 2021. Concerning the study at large: For sensitization, 2% DPC in acetone was applied to an approximately 2 cm by approximately 2 cm area of upper inner arm skin. Throughout the approximately 25-week study period, patients were also given weekly therapeutic DPC doses on the scalp. Patch testing on the upper back used Finn chambers containing 0.01% DPC, with scoring done after 6 days according to International Contact Dermatitis Research Group standards. Most of the patients in the cohort were female, and the cohort covered alopecia areata with under or over 50% scalp involvement, alopecia totalis and alopecia universalis. The libraries were sequenced as a pool, and the TCR yield per sample differed mostly because of small variations in library volumes within the pool. Peripheral blood TCR repertoire changes were tracked in vivo in alopecia patients during primary and secondary sensitization to the hapten diphenylcyclopropenone (DPC). Blood samples were taken from patients before sensitization (week 0) and then at 2, 6 and about 24 weeks after DPC sensitization. Blood for TCR sequencing was provided by twenty-nine alopecia patients at one to four time points (pre-sensitization, 2, 6 and 24 weeks). The paper's findings and limits, for the study overall: Repeated subsampling changed both the strength of the expansion versus patch-test correlation and the threshold at which that correlation became significant. Significantly more large CDR3 similarity clusters were formed by expanded TCRs than by pre-sensitization or healthy control sets, consistent with antigen-driven responses. Because all patients had alopecia, a presumed autoimmune disease, the immune response of the patients might differ from that of healthy individuals. The number of PT1 expanded TCRs positively correlated with patch test score, significant at thresholds 8, 16 and 32 but not 4. DPC sensitization did not change how many TCRs were above 1 in 1000 frequency, and no evidence was found of alterations in global repertoire structure.

This clonotype was detected a few times. Its cognate antigen has yet to be identified. There are no base qualities to consult, and no much larger clone falls within one base. Reading the label with the study, this specimen's time point is: patch test 1, 2 weeks after DPC sensitization. What the treatment or condition label conveys for this sample: therapeutic diphenylcyclopropenone sensitization with weekly scalp DPC. At every patch-test visit, the blood draw took place before the patch test was put on. Eligible patients were aged 18 to 70, diagnosed with alopecia, deemed suitable for DPC therapy, and excluded if pregnant. Total RNA was extracted from unfractionated whole blood collected in Tempus Blood RNA tubes. The CDR3, from cysteine to phenylalanine, totals 13 residues. This entry keeps only the CDR3 DNA: 39 bases, framed from base 1. A distance of 8 bases separates the germline ends of V and J, which lose 2 bases and 4 bases respectively. CDR1 and CDR2 are drawn from the germline V gene: MNHEY, SVGAGI.

Libraries were made using RACE. The sequencing machine was a NextSeq 500. During library preparation, unique molecular identifiers were attached to individual cDNA molecules so that TCRs could be counted quantitatively and reproducibly. For every blood RNA sample, sequencing covered both the TCR alpha and TCR beta chains. Processing in the source paper ran as follows. Samples had a median of approximately 93,000 TCRs, with a range from about 20,000 to 690,600. V, J and CDR3 annotation of the TCR reads was performed with the Decombinator software suite. For the PS versus PT1 abundance plots, all samples were subsampled to the same number of TCRs (28,000). Expanded TCRs were defined as absent before sensitization and observed at least eight times at the 2-week time point. In-frame beta chains were kept once TCRdb had trimmed the public reads at Q25 with fastp and called clones with MiXCR. Rows are unified per CDR3 protein, each entry keeping the most common DNA and genes. The V and J calls shown here were made by TCRdb, not taken from the authors' results. This sample comprises 300,000 to 400,000 distinct CDR3 sequences, around 6.9% of them detected only once. The ten largest clones add up to 8% to 9% of the sample.

The chain employs TRBV6-5 and TRBJ1-2; the D gene is unclear. The clonotype originates from a woman aged 18 to 35 with alopecia areata. Some clones in this sample may be carry-over from other donors' samples. The material sequenced was whole blood, taken in connection with sensitization to the hapten diphenylcyclopropenone (DPC). The CDR3 loop reads CASSYDGVYGYTF. The bases read TGTGCCAGCAGTTACGACGGGGTCTATGGCTACACCTTC.